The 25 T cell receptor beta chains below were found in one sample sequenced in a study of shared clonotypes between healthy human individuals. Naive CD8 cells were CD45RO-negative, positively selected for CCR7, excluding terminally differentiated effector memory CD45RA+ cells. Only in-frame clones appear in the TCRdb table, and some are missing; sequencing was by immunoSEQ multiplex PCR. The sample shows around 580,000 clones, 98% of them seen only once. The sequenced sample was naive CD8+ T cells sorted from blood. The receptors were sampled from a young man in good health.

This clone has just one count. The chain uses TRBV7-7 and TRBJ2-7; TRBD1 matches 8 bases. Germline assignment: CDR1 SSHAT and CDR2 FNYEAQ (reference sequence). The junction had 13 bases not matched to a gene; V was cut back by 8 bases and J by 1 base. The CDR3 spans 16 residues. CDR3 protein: CASSTFRDRSSYEQYF. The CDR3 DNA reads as TGTGCCAGCTCAACGTTTCGGGACAGGAGTTCCTACGAGCAGTACTTC.

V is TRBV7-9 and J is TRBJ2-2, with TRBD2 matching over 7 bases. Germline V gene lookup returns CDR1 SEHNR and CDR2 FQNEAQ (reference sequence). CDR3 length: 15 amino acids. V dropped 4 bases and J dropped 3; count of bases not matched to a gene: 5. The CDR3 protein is CASSSGGLYTGELFF. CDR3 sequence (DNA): TGTGCCAGCAGCTCGGGGGGATTATACACCGGGGAGCTGTTTTTT. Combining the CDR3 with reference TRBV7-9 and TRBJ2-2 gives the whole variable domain DTGVSQNPRHKITKRGQNVTFRCDPISEHNRLYWYRQTLGQGPEFLTYFQNEAQLEKSRLLSDRFSAERPKGSFSTLEIQRTEQGDSAMYLCASSSGGLYTGELFFGEGSRLTVL.

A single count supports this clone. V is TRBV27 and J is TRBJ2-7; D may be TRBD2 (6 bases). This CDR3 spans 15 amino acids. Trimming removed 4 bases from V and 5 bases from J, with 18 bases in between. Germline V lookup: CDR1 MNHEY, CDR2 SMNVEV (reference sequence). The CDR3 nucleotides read TGTGCCAGCAGTTCGGGAGCGGCAGCTTGGGACGAGCAGTACTTC. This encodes CASSSGAAAWDEQYF.

The CDR3 nucleotides read TGTGCCAGCAGTCCGAGCGGTACCTACAATGAGCAGTTCTTC. It encodes CASSPSGTYNEQFF. This chain uses TRBV27 with TRBJ2-1, with TRBD2 as a possible D gene (5 bases). Deletions cut 5 bases from V and 2 bases from J, with 10 bases between. This CDR3 spans 14 amino acids. Germline values: CDR1 MNHEY, CDR2 SMNVEV (reference sequence).

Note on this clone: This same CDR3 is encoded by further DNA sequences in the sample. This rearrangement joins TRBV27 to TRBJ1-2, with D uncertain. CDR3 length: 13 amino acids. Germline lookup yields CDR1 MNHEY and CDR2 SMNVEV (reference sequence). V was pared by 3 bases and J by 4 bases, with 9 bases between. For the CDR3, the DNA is TGTGCCAGCAGTTTGAGCCGAGGCTATGGCTACACCTTC. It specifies CASSLSRGYGYTF.

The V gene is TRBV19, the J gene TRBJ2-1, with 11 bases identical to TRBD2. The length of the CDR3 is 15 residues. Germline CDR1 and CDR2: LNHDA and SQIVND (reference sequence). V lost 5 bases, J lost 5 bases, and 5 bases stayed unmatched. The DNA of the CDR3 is TGTGCCAGTAGTCTGACTAGCGGGGCCCACAATGAGCAGTTCTTC. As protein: CASSLTSGAHNEQFF.

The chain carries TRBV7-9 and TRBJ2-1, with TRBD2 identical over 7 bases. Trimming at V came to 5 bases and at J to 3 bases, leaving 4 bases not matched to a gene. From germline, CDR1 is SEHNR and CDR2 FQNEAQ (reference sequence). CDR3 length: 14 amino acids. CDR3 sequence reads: CASSAGTIYNEQFF. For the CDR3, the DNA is TGTGCCAGCAGCGCTGGGACTATCTACAATGAGCAGTTCTTC. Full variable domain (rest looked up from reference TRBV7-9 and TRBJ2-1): DTGVSQNPRHKITKRGQNVTFRCDPISEHNRLYWYRQTLGQGPEFLTYFQNEAQLEKSRLLSDRFSAERPKGSFSTLEIQRTEQGDSAMYLCASSAGTIYNEQFFGPGTRLTVL.

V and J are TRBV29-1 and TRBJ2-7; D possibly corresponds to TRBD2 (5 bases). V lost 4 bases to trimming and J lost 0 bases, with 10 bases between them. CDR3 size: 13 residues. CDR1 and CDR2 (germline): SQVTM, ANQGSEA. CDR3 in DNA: TGCAGCGTTGGAGACTACTCCTCCTACGAGCAGTACTTC. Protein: CSVGDYSSYEQYF.

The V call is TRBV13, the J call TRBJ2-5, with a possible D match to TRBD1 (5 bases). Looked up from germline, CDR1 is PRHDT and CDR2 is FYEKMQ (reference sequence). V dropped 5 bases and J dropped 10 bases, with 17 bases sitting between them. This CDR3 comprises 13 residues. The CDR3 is CASSPEPPRDQYF. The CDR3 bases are TGTGCCAGCAGCCCCGAACCCCCCAGGGACCAGTACTTC.

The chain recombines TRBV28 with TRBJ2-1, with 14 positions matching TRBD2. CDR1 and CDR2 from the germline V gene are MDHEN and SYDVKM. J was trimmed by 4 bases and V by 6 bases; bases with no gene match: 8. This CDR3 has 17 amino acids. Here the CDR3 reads CASRPGTSGSWYNEQFF. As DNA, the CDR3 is TGTGCCAGCAGACCCGGGACTAGCGGGAGTTGGTACAATGAGCAGTTCTTC.

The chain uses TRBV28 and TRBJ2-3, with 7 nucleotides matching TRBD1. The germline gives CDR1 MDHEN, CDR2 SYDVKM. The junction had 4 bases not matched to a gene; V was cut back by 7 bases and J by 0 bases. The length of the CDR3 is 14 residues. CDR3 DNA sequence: TGTGCCAGCAAGGGGGCGACTAGCACAGATACGCAGTATTTT. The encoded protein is CASKGATSTDTQYF.

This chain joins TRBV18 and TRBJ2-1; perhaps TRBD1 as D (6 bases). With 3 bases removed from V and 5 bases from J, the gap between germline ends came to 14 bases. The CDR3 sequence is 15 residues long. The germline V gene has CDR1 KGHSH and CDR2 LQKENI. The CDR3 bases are TGTGCCAGCTCACCCTACCAGAGACAGGACAATGAGCAGTTCTTC. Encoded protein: CASSPYQRQDNEQFF.

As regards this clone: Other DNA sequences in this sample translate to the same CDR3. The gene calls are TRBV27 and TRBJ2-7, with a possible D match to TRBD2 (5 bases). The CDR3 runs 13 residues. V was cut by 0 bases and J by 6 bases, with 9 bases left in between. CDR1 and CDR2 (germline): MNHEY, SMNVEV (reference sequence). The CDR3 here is CASSLSTAGEQYF. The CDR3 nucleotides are TGTGCCAGCAGTTTATCGACCGCGGGCGAGCAGTACTTC.

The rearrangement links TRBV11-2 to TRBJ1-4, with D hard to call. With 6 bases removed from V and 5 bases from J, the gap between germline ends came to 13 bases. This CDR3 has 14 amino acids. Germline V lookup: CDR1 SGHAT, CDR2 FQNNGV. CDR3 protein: CASSFRRSNEKLFF. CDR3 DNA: TGTGCCAGCAGTTTCCGCAGGTCCAATGAAAAACTGTTTTTT.

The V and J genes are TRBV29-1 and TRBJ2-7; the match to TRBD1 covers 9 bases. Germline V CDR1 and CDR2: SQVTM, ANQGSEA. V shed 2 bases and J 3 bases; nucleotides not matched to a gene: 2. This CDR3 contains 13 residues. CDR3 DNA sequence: TGCAGCGTTGAAAGGACAGGGGTCTACGAGCAGTACTTC. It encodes CSVERTGVYEQYF.

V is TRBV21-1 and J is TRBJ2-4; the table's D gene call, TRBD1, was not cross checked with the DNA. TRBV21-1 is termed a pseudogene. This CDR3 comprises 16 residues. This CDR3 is CASSPGVDSTQDIQYF. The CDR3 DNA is TGTGCCAGCAGCCCAGGGGTGGATTCGACCCAGGACATTCAGTACTTC.

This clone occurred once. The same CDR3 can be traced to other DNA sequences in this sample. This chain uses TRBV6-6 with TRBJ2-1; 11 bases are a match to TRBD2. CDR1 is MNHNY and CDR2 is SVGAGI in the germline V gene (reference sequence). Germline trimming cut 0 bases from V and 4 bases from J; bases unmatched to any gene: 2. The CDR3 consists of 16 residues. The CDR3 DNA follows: TGTGCCAGCAGTTACTCGGGGACTAGCGGATACAATGAGCAGTTCTTC. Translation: CASSYSGTSGYNEQFF.

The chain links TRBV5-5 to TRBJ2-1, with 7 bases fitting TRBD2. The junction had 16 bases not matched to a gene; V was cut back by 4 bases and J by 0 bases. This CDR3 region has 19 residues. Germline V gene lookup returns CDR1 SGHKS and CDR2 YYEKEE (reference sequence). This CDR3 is CASSRRGVRGPYSYNEQFF. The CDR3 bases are TGTGCCAGCAGCCGCCGGGGGGTTAGGGGTCCTTACTCCTACAATGAGCAGTTCTTC.

The DNA of the CDR3 is TGTGCCAGCAGCTTGGAATCAACACAATACGGCGAGCAGTACTTC. Encoded protein: CASSLESTQYGEQYF. The rearrangement uses TRBV5-6 and TRBJ2-7; D is uncertain. Trimming removed 0 bases at V and 6 bases at J, with 16 bases between. Germline V lookup: CDR1 SGHDT, CDR2 YYEEEE. CDR3 length: 15 residues. Full variable domain (remainder filled in from reference TRBV5-6 and TRBJ2-7): DAGVTQSPTHLIKTRGQQVTLRCSPKSGHDTVSWYQQALGQGPQFIFQYYEEEERQRGNFPDRFSGHQFPNYSSELNVNALLLGDSALYLCASSLESTQYGEQYFGPGTRLTVT.

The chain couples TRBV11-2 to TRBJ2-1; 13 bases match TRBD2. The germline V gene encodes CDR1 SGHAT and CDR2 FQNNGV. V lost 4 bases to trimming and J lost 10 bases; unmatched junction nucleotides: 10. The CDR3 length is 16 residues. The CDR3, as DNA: TGTGCCAGCAGCTCTCGGGGACTAGCGGGATTTAAAGAGCAGTTCTTC. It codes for CASSSRGLAGFKEQFF.

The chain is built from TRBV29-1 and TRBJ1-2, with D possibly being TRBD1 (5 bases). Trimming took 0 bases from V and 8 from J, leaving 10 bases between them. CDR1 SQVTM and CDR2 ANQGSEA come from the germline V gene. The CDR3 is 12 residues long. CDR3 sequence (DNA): TGCAGCGTTGAAGAGGCAGGGTCAGGCTACACCTTC. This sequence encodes CSVEEAGSGYTF.

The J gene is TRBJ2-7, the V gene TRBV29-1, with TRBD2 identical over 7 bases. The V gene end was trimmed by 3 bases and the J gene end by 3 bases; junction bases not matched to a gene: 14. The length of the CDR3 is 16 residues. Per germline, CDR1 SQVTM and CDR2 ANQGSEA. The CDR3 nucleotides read TGCAGCGTTGAGGTTAGCGAGCGGGAATTCTTCTACGAGCAGTACTTC. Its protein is CSVEVSEREFFYEQYF.

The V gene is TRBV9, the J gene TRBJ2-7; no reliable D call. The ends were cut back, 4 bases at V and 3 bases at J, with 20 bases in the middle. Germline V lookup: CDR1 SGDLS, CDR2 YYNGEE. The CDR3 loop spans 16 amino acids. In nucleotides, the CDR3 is TGTGCCAGCAGCCCCTCAGATTTTGCCGCGGACTACGAGCAGTACTTC. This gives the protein CASSPSDFAADYEQYF. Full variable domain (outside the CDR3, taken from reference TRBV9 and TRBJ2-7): DSGVTQTPKHLITATGQRVTLRCSPRSGDLSVYWYQQSLDQGLQFLIQYYNGEERAKGNILERFSAQQFPDLHSELNLSSLELGDSALYFCASSPSDFAADYEQYFGPGTRLTVT.

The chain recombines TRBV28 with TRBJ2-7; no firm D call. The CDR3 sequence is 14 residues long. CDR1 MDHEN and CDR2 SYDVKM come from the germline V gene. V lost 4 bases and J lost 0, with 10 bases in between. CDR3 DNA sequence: TGTGCCAGCAGTTGGGTAGGAAGCTCCTACGAGCAGTACTTC. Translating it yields CASSWVGSSYEQYF.

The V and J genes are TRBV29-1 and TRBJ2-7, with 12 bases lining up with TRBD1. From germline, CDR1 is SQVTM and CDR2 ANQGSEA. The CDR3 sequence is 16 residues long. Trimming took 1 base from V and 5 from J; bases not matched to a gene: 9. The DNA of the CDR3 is TGCAGCGTTGAAGGGACCCCGGGACAGGGGGCACACGAGCAGTACTTC. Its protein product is CSVEGTPGQGAHEQYF.